This TCR beta chain comes out of a study of cytomegalovirus exposure and HLA in healthy donors (dated by TCRdb to 2017 to 2019). Broadly, across the study: According to an earlier analysis of a few hundred of the donors, about 179 million T cells yielded 120 million or so unique TCR beta sequences and more than 250 Gb of sequence data. In the later analysis, no new phenotypic data were used to find candidate immune exposures; instead, reliance was placed on TCR beta sequences and their occurrence across donors. In a later analysis, previously published TCR beta repertoires from 670 or so donors were re-analyzed and high-resolution HLA genotyping was added so that TCR occurrence patterns could be studied. Among the roughly 400 genotyped donors, about 85% belonged to the genetic ancestry cluster associated with self-reported Caucasian donors. Donor age, sex, ethnicity and CMV serostatus were compiled together with the repertoire data. An earlier analysis of more than 450 of the donors used high-throughput TCR beta sequencing to judge whether each TCR beta V gene segment behaved as functional or pseudogenic. The study used immunosequencing to profile the T cell repertoires of several hundred subjects and linked those repertoires to cytomegalovirus serostatus. High-throughput TCR immunosequencing, statistical association of individual TCRs with disease status, and machine learning were combined to predict cytomegalovirus infection status. An early release that covered about 640 HLA-typed donors contained around 300 gigabases of sequencing data and some 87 million unique TCR sequences. The number of typed donors differed by locus: about 620-640 for A, B, C, DRB1 and DQB1; 500 to 550 for DQA1; approximately 600 for DPA1; and about 450 for DPB1. The study was designed to test whether signatures of past pathogen exposure could be identified by cataloging public T cell receptors. HLA typing covered class I and class II loci at four-digit resolution. Across some 400 genotyped donors of the cohort, an average of about 240,000 unique TCR beta nucleotide sequences per donor were sequenced, and roughly 18% of those sequences were non-productive. A later genetic analysis used genome-wide SNP genotypes for 398 of the 666 donors, treating that subset as a discovery cohort. All discovery cohort repertoires had been generated on a single sequencing platform. Along with the approximately 650-subject first cohort, a separate validation cohort of approximately 110 different subjects was used. Four to six DR-DQ haplotypes were handled as single units for association and clustering, since linkage in the cohort was strong.

Findings and caveats that apply to the study as a whole: In a later analysis, most CMV-associated TCR beta chains were found to appear HLA-restricted, with HLA associations seemingly driven largely by CMV exposure. A later analysis found that HLA-associated TCR beta chains were more clonally expanded and had lower generation probabilities than equally common non-associated chains. Most TCR sequences were observed very rarely across donors, whereas some public TCRs were present in many individuals. According to the authors, the approach could potentially be generalized to other disease states and immunological phenotypes. The only immune exposure information available for the cohort was CMV serostatus. A further reported finding was that TCR beta sequences accurately predicted the HLA-A and HLA-B alleles for most subjects in the first cohort. Linkage disequilibrium might explain the correlated functional status among segregating V segments, but an unknown experimental factor could not be excluded. Specific HLA alleles were associated with 15,000 to 20,000 TCR beta sequences at a false discovery rate of 0.05 in a later analysis. According to a later analysis, parvovirus B19, influenza, CMV and Epstein-Barr virus appeared linked to several top co-occurrence clusters. In vitro tests confirmed that a few of the cytomegalovirus-associated TCR beta chains recognize cytomegalovirus antigens. In a later genetic analysis, fewer N-insertions in productive TCRs were reported among donors in an Asian-associated ancestry cluster than the approximately 710-donor mean. In an earlier analysis of more than 500 of the donors, most TCR beta V segments appeared in productive rearrangements about 87% or about 30% of the time, broadly matching IMGT annotations. Over 15 rarely observed V segments, including chromosome 9 orphons, were excluded from the earlier analysis of approximately 500 of the donors because counts were too low. The sequencing pipeline was judged likely to have produced a cluster of highly shared sequence variants as a technical artifact. In a later analysis, the rate of TCR association differed among HLA loci, with DRB1 alleles having the most associated TCRs and HLA-C alleles having the fewest. When HLA alleles, especially DR and DQ, strongly co-occurred, TCR associations were difficult to assign to individual alleles. In both the original and validation cohorts, the classifier was reported to diagnose cytomegalovirus status with high specificity and sensitivity. The 87-base-pair reads could not distinguish some IMGT-functional V segments, including TRBV6-2 and TRBV6-3, so those segments were excluded. Because HLA typing was missing for some donors at each locus, association tests included only the typed subset. The study listed 164 TCR beta chains as associated with cytomegalovirus. This cohort had only TCR beta chains sequenced, and the lack of alpha or paired-chain data limited which features could be detected. Roughly uniform sequencing depth across donors was assumed in presence/absence analyses, although this assumption may not hold. V-gene and J-gene trimming of TCR beta chains was associated with a missense DCLRE1C variant in a later genetic analysis, and the association was replicated in an independent cohort.

The CDR3 contains 15 residues, cysteine and phenylalanine counted. Just CDR3 DNA is preserved here, 45 bases in frame from base 1. Trimming leaves V shorter by 2 bases and J shorter by 10 bases, with the junction holding 6 bases beyond the gene matches. Per the germline V gene, SGHDN is the CDR1 and FVKESK is the CDR2. The cohort comprised some 700 healthy bone marrow donors. Cohort members were all nominally healthy when sampled, although unrecorded immune exposures were likely present. CMV serostatus was positive for about 300 and negative for about half of the roughly 700 cohort members, and was not recorded for this donor. Every donor gave a peripheral blood sample, and the peripheral blood mononuclear cells from that sample were used for TCR beta sequencing. The Qiagen DNeasy Blood Extraction Kit was used to extract genomic DNA from the blood cell samples. To prepare the library, the immunoSEQ multiplex PCR assay was applied. The multiplex PCR relied on a mix of 60 forward primers for TCR Vbeta segments and 13 reverse primers for TCR Jbeta segments. A multiplex PCR assay on genomic DNA amplified the CDR3 region of rearranged TCR beta genes. Amplified TCR beta libraries were sequenced as 87-base-pair reads on the Illumina HiSeq System. As for how the authors treated the data: Across the 670 or so repertoires, a later analysis counted tens of millions of unique TCR beta chains, 8.5 million to 12 million of which were shared by at least two donors. Raw reads were error-corrected and collapsed into unique sequences by a nearest-neighbor algorithm in which closely related sequences were merged to remove PCR and sequencing errors. Alignment of CDR3 sequences to IMGT reference sequences was used to assign V, D and J gene segments. For a sequence to be retained, at least a six-nucleotide match to both a V gene segment and a J gene segment was required. A rearrangement was called productive if the CDR3 had no stop codons and remained in frame with V and J, and every other rearrangement was called non-productive. CDR3 was defined according to IMGT convention as the region running from the second conserved V-encoded cysteine to the conserved J-encoded phenylalanine. In an earlier analysis of 500 to 650 of the donors, sequences lacking an unambiguous match to a single V gene segment were excluded. In an earlier analysis of approximately 500 of the donors, a V segment was called functional when productive rearrangements were above 56.7%, and segregating when the standard deviation between donors exceeded 5%. A statistical classification framework was built for diagnosing cytomegalovirus status from the catalog of TCR beta chain sequences. In a later analysis, TCR nucleotide sequences were compared against IMGT/GENE-DB human TR gene sequences so that V and J genes could be assigned. Using the TCRdist pipeline, a later analysis assigned CDR3 sequences along with most-parsimonious VDJ recombination scenarios. A later analysis defined each TCR beta chain by its CDR3 amino acid sequence plus V-gene family, and excluded reads lacking a unique V-gene family. As a way to deal with suspected cross-contamination and a sequencing artifact, a later analysis dropped 592 nucleotide sequences that were highly shared and had low generation probability. For each public chain, a later analysis derived a clonal expansion index from normalized ranks of inferred template counts within each repertoire. In a later analysis, generation probabilities were computed using a VDJ recombination model fitted to out-of-frame rearrangements, and the results were checked against IGoR. In a later analysis, TCR-TCR, TCR-HLA and TCR-CMV co-occurrence was scored with hypergeometric tests, and a repertoire-size bias correction was applied to TCR pairs. A later analysis estimated false discovery rates by permuting HLA or CMV assignments 20 times. In a later analysis, co-occurring TCRs were grouped with DBSCAN, and TCRdist sequence similarity was added when clustering was performed within HLA-allele-positive subsets. Co-occurrence clustering excluded repertoires with fewer than 30,000 or more than 120,000 public chains, plus five with anomalous nucleotide sharing. This is the immuneACCESS table as TCRdb keeps it, with only in-frame sequences that have V and J called. A part of the clones is gone; compared with another copy, unresolved V genes explain less than half, and the rest is unexplained. That table furnishes V, J and clone size, whereas the DNA furnished D and trimming. Counted in this sample were about 43,000 clones; roughly 60% of them appeared once. The ten largest clones capture 8.7% of the sample.

A note on this clone: Its antigen is not yet known. No base quality information exists; no much larger clone differs at one position.

Here the chain combines TRBV14 and TRBJ1-4, with 11 middle bases fitting TRBD1. The material sequenced was PBMCs. The sequence was collected from a human donor in good health. The DNA sequence reads TGTGCCAGCAGCCAACAGACGGGACAGGGGGGAAAACTGTTTTTT. Translated, this is CASSQQTGQGGKLFF.